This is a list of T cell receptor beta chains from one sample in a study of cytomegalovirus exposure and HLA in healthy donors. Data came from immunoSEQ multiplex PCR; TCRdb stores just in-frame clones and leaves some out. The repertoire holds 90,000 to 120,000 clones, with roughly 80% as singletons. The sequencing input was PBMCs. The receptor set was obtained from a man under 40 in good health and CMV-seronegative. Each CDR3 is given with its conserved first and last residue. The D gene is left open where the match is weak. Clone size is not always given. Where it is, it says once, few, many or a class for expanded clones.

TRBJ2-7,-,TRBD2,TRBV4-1,TGCGCCAGCAGCGTCGGGACTAGCGGGGGGGCTTACGAGCAGTACTTC,CASSVGTSGGAYEQYF
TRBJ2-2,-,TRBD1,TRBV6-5,TGTGCCAGCAAAATACAGGGGACCGGGGAGCTGTTTTTT,CASKIQGTGELFF
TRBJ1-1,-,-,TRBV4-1,TGCGCCAGCAGCCATTCAGGGGTAGCTTTCTTT,CASSHSGVAFF
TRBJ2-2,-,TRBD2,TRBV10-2,TGCGCCAGCAGACTAGCGGATCACACCGGGGAGCTGTTTTTT,CASRLADHTGELFF
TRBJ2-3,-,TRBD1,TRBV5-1,TGCGCCAGCAGCGAGACAGGGAAAGATACGCAGTATTTT,CASSETGKDTQYF
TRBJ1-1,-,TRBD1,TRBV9,TGTGCCAGCAGCGTAGCTTTAGGACAGGGGTACACTGAAGCTTTCTTT,CASSVALGQGYTEAFF
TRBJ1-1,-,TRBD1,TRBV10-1,TGCGCCAGCAGTGACTACAGGGGGACTGAAGCTTTCTTT,CASSDYRGTEAFF
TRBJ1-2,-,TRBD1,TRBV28,TGTGCCAGCGGACAGGGGGTTTCTCGCTACACCTTC,CASGQGVSRYTF
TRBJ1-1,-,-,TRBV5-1,TGCGCCAGCAGCTTGGGCGGGGGGACTGAAGCTTTCTTT,CASSLGGGTEAFF
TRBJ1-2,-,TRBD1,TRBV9,TGTGCCAGCAGCGCGACAGGGACTGGATATGGCTACACCTTC,CASSATGTGYGYTF
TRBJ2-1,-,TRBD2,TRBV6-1,TGTGCCAGCAGTGCGCGCACTAGCGGGGGCAATGAGCAGTTCTTC,CASSARTSGGNEQFF
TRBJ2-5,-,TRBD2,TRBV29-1,TGCAGCGCCCACGGGGGGTCCGAGACCCAGTACTTC,CSAHGGSETQYF
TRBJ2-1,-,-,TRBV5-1,TGCGCCAGCACAATAGCGGCCGTCTACAATGAGCAGTTCTTC,CASTIAAVYNEQFF
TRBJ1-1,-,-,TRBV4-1,TGCGCCAGCAGCCAACCCCGGGACACTGAAGCTTTCTTT,CASSQPRDTEAFF
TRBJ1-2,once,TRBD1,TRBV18,TGTGCCAGCTCACCGATCGGACAGGGAGACTATGGCTACACCTTC,CASSPIGQGDYGYTF
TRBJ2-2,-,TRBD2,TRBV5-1,TGCGCCAGCAGCCGAGGCGCGCTACGGGGGGGGTACACCGGGGAGCTGTTTTTT,CASSRGALRGGYTGELFF
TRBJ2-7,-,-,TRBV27,TGTGCCAGCAGCTCCGCCGGGAACGAGCAGTACTTC,CASSSAGNEQYF
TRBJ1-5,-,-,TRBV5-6,TGTGCCAGCAGCCCCGGGGGACAGCCCCAGCATTTT,CASSPGGQPQHF
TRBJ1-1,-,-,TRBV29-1,TGCAGCGGGGGCAGCTTTTTGGGTATGAACACTGAAGCTTTCTTT,CSGGSFLGMNTEAFF
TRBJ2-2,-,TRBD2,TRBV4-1,TGCGCCAGCAGCCCAAGACTAGCGGGAGTGAACACCGGGGAGCTGTTTTTT,CASSPRLAGVNTGELFF
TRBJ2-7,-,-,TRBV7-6,TGTGCCAGCAGCTTAAGTAGCTCCTACGAGCAGTACTTC,CASSLSSSYEQYF
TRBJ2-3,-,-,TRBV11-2,TGTGCCAGCAGCTCTGGACAGTCCTATGGGGACACAGATACGCAGTATTTT,CASSSGQSYGDTDTQYF
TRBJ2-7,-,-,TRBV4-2,TGTGCCAGCAGCTTGACCCCCGGGAGCTCCTACGAGCAGTACTTC,CASSLTPGSSYEQYF
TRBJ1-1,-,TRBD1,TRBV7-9,TGTGCCAGCAGCTCCGGGACAGGGACGACGTCAACTCGAGCTTTCTTT,CASSSGTGTTSTRAFF
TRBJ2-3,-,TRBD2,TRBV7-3,TGTGCCAGCAGGAGCGGGGGTACAGATACGCAGTATTTT,CASRSGGTDTQYF
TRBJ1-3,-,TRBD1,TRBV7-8,TGTGCCAGCAGCTTGGGGACAGGGAAAGACACCATATATTTT,CASSLGTGKDTIYF
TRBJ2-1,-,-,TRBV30,TGTGCCTGGAGTGTAGGGTTGCGGGGAAATGAGCAGTTCTTC,CAWSVGLRGNEQFF
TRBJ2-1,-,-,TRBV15,TGTGCCACCACTCCACCTACTTACAATGAGCAGTTCTTC,CATTPPTYNEQFF
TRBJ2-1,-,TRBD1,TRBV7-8,TGTGCCAGCAGTTTCGACAGGGCCTTGGGGAATGAGCAGTTCTTC,CASSFDRALGNEQFF
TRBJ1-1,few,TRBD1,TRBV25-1,TGTGCCAGCCGTCGACAGGGCGAAGCTTTCTTT,CASRRQGEAFF
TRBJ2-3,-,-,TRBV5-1,TGCGCCAGCAGCTTGGTGGAGAACACAGATACGCAGTATTTT,CASSLVENTDTQYF
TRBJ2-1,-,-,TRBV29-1,TGCAGCGTGGCCAGGGGGACTGGCGGCAATGAGCAGTTCTTC,CSVARGTGGNEQFF
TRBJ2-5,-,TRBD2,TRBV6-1,TGTGCCAGCAGCCCCGGCCTAGCGGTCCAAGAGACCCAGTACTTC,CASSPGLAVQETQYF
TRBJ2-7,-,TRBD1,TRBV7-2,TGTGCCAGCAGCTCCGACAGGGGGTCCTACGAGCAGTACTTC,CASSSDRGSYEQYF
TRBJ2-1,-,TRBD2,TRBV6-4,TGTGCCAGCAGTCTTACTAGCGGGGGAAGATATGAGCAGTTCTTC,CASSLTSGGRYEQFF
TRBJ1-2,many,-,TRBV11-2,TGTGCCAGCAGCTTTGTTCTTGGGGCAGGGGTCGACTATGGCTACACCTTC,CASSFVLGAGVDYGYTF
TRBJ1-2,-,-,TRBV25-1,TGTGCCAGCAGGAGGAGGTTGGGTGGCTACACCTTC,CASRRRLGGYTF
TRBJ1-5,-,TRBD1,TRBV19,TGTGCCAGTAGTACCTCGACAGGGAATCAGCCCCAGCATTTT,CASSTSTGNQPQHF
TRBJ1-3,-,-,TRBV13,TGTGCCAGCAGTCGGGGGACCGGCTCTGGAAACACCATATATTTT,CASSRGTGSGNTIYF
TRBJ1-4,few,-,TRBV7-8,TGTGCCAGCAGCCCCCTCCTCGCAACTAATGAAAAACTGTTTTTT,CASSPLLATNEKLFF
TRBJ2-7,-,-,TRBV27,TGTGCCAGCAGTTTGACGCGACTGTCCTACGAGCAGTACTTC,CASSLTRLSYEQYF
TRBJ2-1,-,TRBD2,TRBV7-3,TGTGCCAGCAGCTCAGGGACTAGCGGGTACAATGAGCAGTTCTTC,CASSSGTSGYNEQFF
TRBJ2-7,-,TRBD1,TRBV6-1,TGTGCCATCGGACAGGGCCACATATACGAGCAGTACTTC,CAIGQGHIYEQYF
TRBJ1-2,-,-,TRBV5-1,TGCGCCAGCAGCTTGGGGAGCCGCTACACCTTC,CASSLGSRYTF
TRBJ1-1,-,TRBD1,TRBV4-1,TGCGCCAGCAGCCTAACAGTGGTCAGGGGGCCGACTGAAGCTTTCTTT,CASSLTVVRGPTEAFF
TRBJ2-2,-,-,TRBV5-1,TGCGCCAGCAGCTTGCAGGGATCGGCCGGGGAGCTGTTTTTT,CASSLQGSAGELFF
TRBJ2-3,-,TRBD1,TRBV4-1,TGCGCCAGCAGCCAGCGGACAGGGGCGGGCACAGATACGCAGTATTTT,CASSQRTGAGTDTQYF
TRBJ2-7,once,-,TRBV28,TGTGCCAGCAGGGGCGGGCGGACGTGGGGGGTGTACGAGCAGTACTTC,CASRGGRTWGVYEQYF
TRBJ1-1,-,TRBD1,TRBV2,TGTGCCAGCACCAATGACAGGGGGAACACTGAAGCTTTCTTT,CASTNDRGNTEAFF
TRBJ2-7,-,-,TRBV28,TGTGCCAGCCACACGGGCGGCACCAGGGGCGAGCAGTACTTC,CASHTGGTRGEQYF